The entry below gives a single T cell receptor beta chain sequence along with its context. Its antigen remains unidentified. Its ends do not fully match the called genes, so a read error is possible. Stable Graves' hyperthyroidism was defined as no progression to ophthalmopathy during 18 months of follow-up. Hyperthyroidism patients were newly diagnosed, with disease duration under 2 months, and aged 18 to 65 years. The study excluded patients with uncontrolled infections, other autoimmune diseases, pregnancy or lactation. Diagnoses were based on clinical symptoms, serum thyroxine and TRAb, thyroid ultrasound and orbital computed tomography. PBMCs were separated from roughly 10 ml of fresh peripheral blood using Ficoll-Paque density gradient centrifugation. Total RNA was extracted with Trizol reagent, and quality was checked on an Agilent 2100 Bioanalyzer. This record belongs to a study of T cells in Graves' hyperthyroidism and ophthalmopathy (dated by TCRdb to about 2019). At the level of the whole study: Peripheral blood samples were taken at the time of initial diagnosis, prior to any treatment. TCR V-J signatures able to tell the groups apart were searched for in a discovery cohort of 100 patients, of whom fewer than 45 had Graves' ophthalmopathy and about 60 had stable Graves' hyperthyroidism. Prospective prediction of ophthalmopathy was tested in an independent validation cohort consisting of roughly 20 hyperthyroidism patients and over 15 patients who later progressed to ophthalmopathy. The approximately 100 discovery patients were divided at random into training and test sets in a 7:3 ratio. The study also compared thyroid tissue and blood T-cell repertoires from roughly 6 Graves' hyperthyroidism patients. Following sampling, methimazole starting at 30 mg daily was given to hyperthyroidism patients, and high-dose intravenous methylprednisolone was given to ophthalmopathy patients. According to the paper, TCR Vbeta CDR3 sequencing was carried out on 135 peripheral blood samples, which came from 40 to 45 ophthalmopathy, roughly 75 hyperthyroidism and approximately 17 progressor patients. The study at large found these results: Sample size was not statistically predetermined, and investigators were not blinded to group allocation. Most expanded thyroid clonotypes (frequency above 0.001) were also detected in blood, a finding suggesting that blood repertoires may reflect thyroid immune responses. In validation, the model predicted progression to ophthalmopathy a median of roughly six months before onset, with approximately 68% sensitivity and nearly 75% specificity. Ophthalmopathy was separated from stable hyperthyroidism by a 13 V-J signature model, with over 85% sensitivity and approximately 81% specificity obtained in cross-validation and 80%/75% obtained in testing.

The germline V gene (reference sequence) sets CDR1 to DFQATT and CDR2 to SNEGSKA. Including the terminal cysteine and phenylalanine, the CDR3 comprises 16 residues. Only the CDR3 DNA is retained, 48 bases long and in frame from the first base. Amplification of TCR beta CDR3 regions was carried out from RNA transcripts. A first-round RT-PCR of the TCR CDR3 used the HTBI primer set with the Qiagen OneStep RT-PCR kit. Libraries were constructed in a second round of multiplex PCR, after which size selection and purification were performed. Sequencing of the libraries was done on an Illumina HiSeq2000 using paired-end 100 bp reads. In the original analysis: SOAPnuke was used to process the raw data, removing reads that contained adapters or uncalled bases, had a mean Phred below 15, or lacked an exact match to the constant primer or identifier. High-quality paired reads were merged using COPE v1.2.5, and each unique nucleotide sequence was defined as a clonotype. MiTCR v1.1 was used to align the clonotypes against IMGT TRBV, TRBD and TRBJ reference segments. Analysis was restricted to V-J combinations with a frequency above 0.0001, which covered roughly 99% of repertoires. The TCS score was defined as F50 (clonal expansion) divided by E x V (chaos), with BLOSUM62-based TCRdist calculated between CDR3 peptides within each V-J. Welch's t-statistics and random forest reduced several hundred V-J features to 13, which were used in a naive Bayes classifier (R e1071). TCRdb redid the processing of the public reads, applying fastp at Q25 and MiXCR, and retained in-frame beta chains. A single entry per CDR3 protein holds the most common genes and DNA from its merged rows. For this entry, the V and J calls and clone size follow TCRdb and not the study's own pipeline. The sample table holds roughly 740,000 distinct CDR3 sequences, of which 16% were seen once. The ten largest clones represent around 7.7% of the sample.

The material sequenced was blood. This sequence originates from a man aged 18 to 35 with Graves' hyperthyroidism. The sequence is built from TRBV20-1 and TRBJ2-1; the central 9 bases match TRBD2. The CDR3 in this case is CSARSKRGVTVGEQLF. The nucleotide sequence reads as follows: TGCAGTGCTAGAAGTAAGCGGGGGGTCACCGTGGGTGAGCAGCTCTTC.